A selection of T cell receptor beta chains follows, all from one sample in a study of spatial heterogeneity in lung cancer. TCRdb re-derived calls from the 5' RACE reads in MiXCR, one entry per CDR3 protein. The data show roughly 39,000 distinct CDR3 sequences, less than 6% seen once. The sequences come from PBMCs, collected at surgery. The receptors come from a male donor with early-stage non-small cell lung cancer. CDR3s include the opening cysteine and the closing phenylalanine or tryptophan. D genes are given only for firm matches. Not all rows give a size; the values are once, few, many and, for expanded clones, a class.

j_call,d_call,v_call,clone_size,cdr3_nt,cdr3_aa
TRBJ2-1,.,TRBV7-2,few,TGTGCCAGCAGCTTAGTCCCGAGCGGCTATGAGCAGTTCTTC,CASSLVPSGYEQFF
TRBJ1-1,.,TRBV5-1,many,TGCGCCAGCAGTCCGACAGCGAACACTGAAGCTTTCTTT,CASSPTANTEAFF
TRBJ2-7,TRBD1,TRBV6-2/TRBV6-3,many,TGTGCCAGCAGCCAAACTCGGGACAGGTCCTACGAGCAGTACTTC,CASSQTRDRSYEQYF
TRBJ1-1,.,TRBV5-1,many,TGCGCCAGCAGACGAGGACCGAACACTGAAGCTTTCTTT,CASRRGPNTEAFF
TRBJ1-2,.,TRBV7-2,.,TGTGCCAGCAGCTCCCTTCCGAGGCCTGGCTACACCTTC,CASSSLPRPGYTF
TRBJ2-2,TRBD1,TRBV29-1,.,TGCAGCGTCAGTACGGGGACAGGGGGCACCGGGGAGCTGTTTTTT,CSVSTGTGGTGELFF
TRBJ1-6,.,TRBV10-2,many,TGCGCCAGCAGTGAGTCACGAATGGACTCACCCCTCCACTTT,CASSESRMDSPLHF
TRBJ1-3,.,TRBV7-9,.,TGTGCCAGCAGCATAGGGGTATTCTCTGGAAACACCATATATTTT,CASSIGVFSGNTIYF
TRBJ1-6,.,TRBV20-1,many,TGCAGTGGCAGAGGGCCCAATTCACCCCTCCACTTT,CSGRGPNSPLHF
TRBJ1-2,.,TRBV10-3,.,TGTGCCATCAGTGAGTCGACAGCGAACTATGGCTACACCTTC,CAISESTANYGYTF
TRBJ2-7,TRBD1,TRBV5-1,many,TGCGCCAGCAGCCACGACAGGGGGCTCTACGAGCAGTACTTC,CASSHDRGLYEQYF
TRBJ2-3,.,TRBV7-2,.,TGTGCCAGCAGCTTAAGGCCAGGCTATGCCAGTTTCAAAGCCCATACGCAGTATTTT,CASSLRPGYASFKAHTQYF
TRBJ2-1,.,TRBV4-3,.,TGCGCCAGCAGCCAAGAGACGAACAGCTACAATGAGCAGTTCTTC,CASSQETNSYNEQFF
TRBJ2-1,.,TRBV28,.,TGTGCCAGCAGTGACCTGGCCCATGAGCAGTTCTTC,CASSDLAHEQFF
TRBJ2-1,.,TRBV7-2,many,TGTGCCAGCAGCTTAGACTACAATGAGCAGTTCTTC,CASSLDYNEQFF
TRBJ2-7,.,TRBV7-2,many,TGTGCCAGCAGCACCCACAGGGCTCAGGCTACGAAAGAGCAGTACTTC,CASSTHRAQATKEQYF
TRBJ2-2,.,TRBV12-3/TRBV12-4,.,TGTGCCAGCAGTCGCCCCGGTTTACAGCTGTTTTTT,CASSRPGLQLFF
TRBJ2-3,TRBD2,TRBV28,few,TGTGCCAGCAGTTCCTCAGCGGGGGGGCCAGATACGCAGTATTTT,CASSSSAGGPDTQYF
TRBJ1-1,.,TRBV30,.,TGTGCCTGGACGAGGGGCACTGAAGCTTTCTTT,CAWTRGTEAFF
TRBJ2-1,.,TRBV20-1,many,TGCAGTGCTTTAAGGCGGGGAAAAGTATCCTACAATGAGCAGTTCTTC,CSALRRGKVSYNEQFF
TRBJ1-2,.,TRBV5-1,many,TGCGCCAGCAGCTTGAGGGTCGTTGAGAGGGGCTATGGCTACACCTTC,CASSLRVVERGYGYTF
TRBJ2-1,TRBD1,TRBV12-3/TRBV12-4,few,TGTGCCAGCAGTAATGACAGGGGGTCCTACAATGAGCAGTTCTTC,CASSNDRGSYNEQFF
TRBJ1-5,TRBD1,TRBV20-1,few,TGCAGTGCCACGGGACAGAATAATCAGCCCCAGCATTTT,CSATGQNNQPQHF
TRBJ2-5,.,TRBV10-3,many,TGTGCCATCAGTGACCCTAGCGAGGGGGGAGAGACCCAGTACTTC,CAISDPSEGGETQYF
TRBJ2-1,TRBD1,TRBV6-6,many,TGTGCCAGCAGTTACAGGGACAGGGACTACAATGAGCAGTTCTTC,CASSYRDRDYNEQFF
TRBJ2-3,.,TRBV5-1,many,TGCGCCAGCAGCTTGGGAGCCGGGACACAAGGCACAGATACGCAGTATTTT,CASSLGAGTQGTDTQYF
TRBJ2-1,TRBD2,TRBV5-1,.,TGCGCCAGCAGCCTCAGCGGGGGGGCCAGGAATGAGCAGATCTTC,CASSLSGGARNEQIF